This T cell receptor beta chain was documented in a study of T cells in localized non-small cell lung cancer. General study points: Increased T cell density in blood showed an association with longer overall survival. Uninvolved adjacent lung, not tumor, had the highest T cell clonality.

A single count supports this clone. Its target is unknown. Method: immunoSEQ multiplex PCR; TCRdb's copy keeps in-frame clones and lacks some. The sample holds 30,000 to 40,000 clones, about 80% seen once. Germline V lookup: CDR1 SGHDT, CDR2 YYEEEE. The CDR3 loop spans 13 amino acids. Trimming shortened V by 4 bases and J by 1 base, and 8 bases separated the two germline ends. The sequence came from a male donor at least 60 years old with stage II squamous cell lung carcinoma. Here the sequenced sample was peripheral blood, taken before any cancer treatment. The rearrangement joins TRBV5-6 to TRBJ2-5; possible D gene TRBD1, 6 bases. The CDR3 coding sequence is TGTGCCAGCAGCAAGGACAGCCAAGAGACCCAGTACTTC. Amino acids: CASSKDSQETQYF. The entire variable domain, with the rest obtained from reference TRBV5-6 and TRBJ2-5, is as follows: DAGVTQSPTHLIKTRGQQVTLRCSPKSGHDTVSWYQQALGQGPQFIFQYYEEEERQRGNFPDRFSGHQFPNYSSELNVNALLLGDSALYLCASSKDSQETQYFGPGTRLLVL.